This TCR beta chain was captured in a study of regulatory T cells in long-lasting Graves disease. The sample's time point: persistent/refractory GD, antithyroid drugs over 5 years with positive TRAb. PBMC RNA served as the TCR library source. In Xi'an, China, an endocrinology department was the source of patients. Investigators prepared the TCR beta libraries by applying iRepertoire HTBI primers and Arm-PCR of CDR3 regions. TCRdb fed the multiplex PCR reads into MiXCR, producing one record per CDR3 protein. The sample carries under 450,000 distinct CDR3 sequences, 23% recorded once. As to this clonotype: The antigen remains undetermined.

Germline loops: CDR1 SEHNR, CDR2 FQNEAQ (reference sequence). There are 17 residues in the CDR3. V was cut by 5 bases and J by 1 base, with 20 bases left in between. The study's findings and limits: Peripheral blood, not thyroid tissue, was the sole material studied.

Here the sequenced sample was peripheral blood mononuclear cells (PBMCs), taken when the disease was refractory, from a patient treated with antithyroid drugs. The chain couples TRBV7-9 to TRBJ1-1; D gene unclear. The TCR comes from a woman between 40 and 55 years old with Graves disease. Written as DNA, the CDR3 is TGTGCCAGCAGCCCCCGCCCCGGGAAAATGGGGAACACTGAAGCTTTCTTT. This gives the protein CASSPRPGKMGNTEAFF. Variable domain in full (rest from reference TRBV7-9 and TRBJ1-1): DTGVSQNPRHKITKRGQNVTFRCDPISEHNRLYWYRQTLGQGPEFLTYFQNEAQLEKSRLLSDRFSAERPKGSFSTLEIQRTEQGDSAMYLCASSPRPGKMGNTEAFFGQGTRLTVV.